This T cell receptor (beta chain) emerged from a study of radiotherapy plus CTLA-4 blockade in lung cancer. About the study: Objective responses were seen in around 19% of patients, disease control in roughly 30%. Study-level findings and limits: Peripheral blood showed expansion of tumor-derived TCR clones after radiotherapy and ipilimumab. Per reports, early blood T cell clone dynamics, plus interferon-beta, forecast response most strongly.

In the case of this clone: Its antigen is as yet unknown.

Focal radiation plus CTLA-4 blockade with ipilimumab was given to patients with chemo-refractory metastatic non-small-cell lung cancer. Sequenced by immunoSEQ multiplex PCR; TCRdb stores in-frame clones only, minus some. The data hold 100,000 or so clones, with approximately 82% observed a single time. Sequencing was performed on peripheral blood, taken from a patient treated with radiotherapy plus ipilimumab. The receptor was derived from a human donor with non-small cell lung cancer that progressed on radiotherapy plus ipilimumab.

CDR3 amino acids: CASSLVQETQYF. The DNA of the CDR3 is TGTGCCAGCAGCTTAGTCCAAGAGACCCAGTACTTC. The chain carries TRBV13 and TRBJ2-5, with D uncertain. V was pared by 1 base and J by 1 base, with 1 base between. CDR3 size: 12 residues. From germline, CDR1 is PRHDT and CDR2 FYEKMQ (reference sequence). The whole variable domain, filled in from reference TRBV13 and TRBJ2-5, reads AAGVIQSPRHLIKEKRETATLKCYPIPRHDTVYWYQQGPGQDPQFLISFYEKMQSDKGSIPDRFSAQQFSDYHSELNMSSLELGDSALYFCASSLVQETQYFGPGTRLLVL.